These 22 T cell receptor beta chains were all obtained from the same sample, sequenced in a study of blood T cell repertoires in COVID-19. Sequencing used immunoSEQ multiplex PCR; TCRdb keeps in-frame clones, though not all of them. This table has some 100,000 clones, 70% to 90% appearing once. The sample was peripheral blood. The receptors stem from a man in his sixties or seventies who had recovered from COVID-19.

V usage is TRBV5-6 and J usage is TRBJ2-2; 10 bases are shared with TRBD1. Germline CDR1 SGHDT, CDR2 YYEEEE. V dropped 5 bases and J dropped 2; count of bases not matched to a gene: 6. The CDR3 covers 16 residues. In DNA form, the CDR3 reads TGTGCCAGCAGGGACCGGACAGGGGGTAACACCGGGGAGCTGTTTTTT. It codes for CASRDRTGGNTGELFF.

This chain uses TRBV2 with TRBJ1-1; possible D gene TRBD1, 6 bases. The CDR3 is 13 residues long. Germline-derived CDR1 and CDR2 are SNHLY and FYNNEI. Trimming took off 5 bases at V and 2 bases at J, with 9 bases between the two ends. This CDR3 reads CASSRDTNTEAFF. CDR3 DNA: TGTGCCAGCAGTCGGGACACCAACACTGAAGCTTTCTTT.

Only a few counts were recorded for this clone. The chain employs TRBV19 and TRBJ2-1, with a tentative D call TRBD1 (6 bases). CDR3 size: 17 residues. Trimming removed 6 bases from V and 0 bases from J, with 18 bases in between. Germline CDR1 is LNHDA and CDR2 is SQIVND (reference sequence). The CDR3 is CASSSRRTDYSYNEQFF. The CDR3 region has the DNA TGTGCCAGTAGCTCTAGGCGGACAGACTACTCCTACAATGAGCAGTTCTTC.

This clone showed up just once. The CDR3: CASSRDTNQPQHF. The CDR3 nucleotides are TGTGCCAGCTCACGAGACACGAATCAGCCCCAGCATTTT. The V call is TRBV18, the J call TRBJ1-5; D unresolved. The CDR3 totals 13 residues. Trimming pared 4 bases from V and 4 bases from J, leaving 8 bases between. Germline CDR1 and CDR2: KGHSH and LQKENI.

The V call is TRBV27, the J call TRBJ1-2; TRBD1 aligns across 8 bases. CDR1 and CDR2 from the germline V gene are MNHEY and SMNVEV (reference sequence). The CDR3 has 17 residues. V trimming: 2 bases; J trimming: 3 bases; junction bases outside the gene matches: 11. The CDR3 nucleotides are TGTGCCAGCAGTTTAAGGCAGGGGGCGGGCGGAGACTATGGCTACACCTTC. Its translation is CASSLRQGAGGDYGYTF.

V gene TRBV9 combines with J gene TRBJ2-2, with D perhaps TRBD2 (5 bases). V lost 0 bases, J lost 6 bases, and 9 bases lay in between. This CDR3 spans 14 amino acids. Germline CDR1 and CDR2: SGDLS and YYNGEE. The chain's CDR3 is CASSVGGFAGELFF. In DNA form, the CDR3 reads TGTGCCAGCAGCGTAGGAGGGTTCGCCGGGGAGCTGTTTTTT.

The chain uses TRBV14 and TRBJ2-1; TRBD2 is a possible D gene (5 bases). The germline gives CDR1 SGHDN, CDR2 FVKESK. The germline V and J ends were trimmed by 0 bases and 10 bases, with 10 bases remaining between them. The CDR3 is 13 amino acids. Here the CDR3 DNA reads TGTGCCAGCAGCCAAGACCGGCGGAGGGAGCAGTTCTTC. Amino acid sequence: CASSQDRRREQFF.

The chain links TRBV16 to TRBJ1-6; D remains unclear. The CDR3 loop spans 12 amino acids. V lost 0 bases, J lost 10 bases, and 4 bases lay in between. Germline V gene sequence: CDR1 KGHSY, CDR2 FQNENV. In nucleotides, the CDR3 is TGTGCCAGCAGCCAATCCTTCTCACCCCTCCACTTT. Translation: CASSQSFSPLHF. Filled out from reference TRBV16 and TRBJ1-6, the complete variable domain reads GEEVAQTPKHLVRGEGQKAKLYCAPIKGHSYVFWYQQVLKNEFKFLISFQNENVFDETGMPKERFSAKCLPNSPCSLEIQATKLEDSAVYFCASSQSFSPLHFGNGTRLTVT.

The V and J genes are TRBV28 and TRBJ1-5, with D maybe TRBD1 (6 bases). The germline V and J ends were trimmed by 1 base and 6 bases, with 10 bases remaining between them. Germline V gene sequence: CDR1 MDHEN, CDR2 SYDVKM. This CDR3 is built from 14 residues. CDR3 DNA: TGTGCCAGCAGTTTATCAGGGGCCCGTCAGCCCCAGCATTTT. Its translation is CASSLSGARQPQHF. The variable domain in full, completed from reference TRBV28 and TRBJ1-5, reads DVKVTQSSRYLVKRTGEKVFLECVQDMDHENMFWYRQDPGLGLRLIYFSYDVKMKEKGDIPEGYSVSREKKERFSLILESASTNQTSMYLCASSLSGARQPQHFGDGTRLSIL.

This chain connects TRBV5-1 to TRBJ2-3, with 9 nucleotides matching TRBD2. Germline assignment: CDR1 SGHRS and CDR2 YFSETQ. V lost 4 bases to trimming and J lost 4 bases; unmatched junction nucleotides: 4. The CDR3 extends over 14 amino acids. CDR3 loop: CASSIAGESDTQYF. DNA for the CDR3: TGCGCCAGCAGCATAGCGGGGGAATCAGATACGCAGTATTTT.

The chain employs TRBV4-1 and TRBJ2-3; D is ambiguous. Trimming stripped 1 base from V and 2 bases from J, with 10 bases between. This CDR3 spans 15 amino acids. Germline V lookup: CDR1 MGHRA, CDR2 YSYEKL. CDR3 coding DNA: TGCGCCAGCAGCCAAGTCCCACAGTTCACAGATACGCAGTATTTT. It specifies CASSQVPQFTDTQYF.

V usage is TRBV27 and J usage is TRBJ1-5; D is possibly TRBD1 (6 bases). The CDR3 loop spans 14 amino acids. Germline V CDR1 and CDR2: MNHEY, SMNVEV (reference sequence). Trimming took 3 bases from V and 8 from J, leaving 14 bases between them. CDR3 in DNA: TGTGCCAGCAGTTTCGCACAGGGTTTTGAGCCCCAGCATTTT. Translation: CASSFAQGFEPQHF.

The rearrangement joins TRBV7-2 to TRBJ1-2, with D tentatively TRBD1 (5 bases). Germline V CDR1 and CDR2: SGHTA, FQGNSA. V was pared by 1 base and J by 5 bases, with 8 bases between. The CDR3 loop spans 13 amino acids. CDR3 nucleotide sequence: TGTGCCAGCAGCTTAGAAGGGACTTATGGCTACACCTTC. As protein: CASSLEGTYGYTF.

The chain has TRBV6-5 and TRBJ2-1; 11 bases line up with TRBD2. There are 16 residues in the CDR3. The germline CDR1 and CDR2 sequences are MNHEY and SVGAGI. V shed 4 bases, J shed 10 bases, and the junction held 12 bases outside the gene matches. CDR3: CASSSSSSGRVSEQFF. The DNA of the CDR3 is TGTGCCAGCAGTTCCTCGAGTAGCGGGAGGGTTAGCGAGCAGTTCTTC.

CDR3 bases: TGTGCCTGGAGGCAAGGACAGGGGGGACTGGAAAAACTGTTTTTT. It encodes CAWRQGQGGLEKLFF. This chain uses TRBV30 with TRBJ1-4, with TRBD1 identical over 10 bases. The V and J ends lost 3 bases and 8 bases, in that order; junction bases with no gene match: 9. This CDR3 comprises 15 residues. Per the germline V gene, CDR1 is GTSNPN and CDR2 is SVGIG (reference sequence).

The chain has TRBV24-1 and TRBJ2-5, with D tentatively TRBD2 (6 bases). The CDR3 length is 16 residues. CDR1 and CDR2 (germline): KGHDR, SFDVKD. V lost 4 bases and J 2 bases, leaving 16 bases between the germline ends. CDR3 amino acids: CATSDSFGGAQETQYF. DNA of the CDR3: TGTGCCACCAGTGACTCCTTCGGGGGAGCTCAAGAGACCCAGTACTTC.

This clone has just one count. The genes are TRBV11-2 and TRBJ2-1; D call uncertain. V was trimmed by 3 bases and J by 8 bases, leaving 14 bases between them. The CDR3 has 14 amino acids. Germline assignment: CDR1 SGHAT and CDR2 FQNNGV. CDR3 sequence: CASSFGRLLDEQFF. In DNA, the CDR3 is TGTGCCAGCAGCTTTGGCCGACTCCTGGATGAGCAGTTCTTC. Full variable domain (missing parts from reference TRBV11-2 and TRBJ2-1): EAGVAQSPRYKIIEKRQSVAFWCNPISGHATLYWYQQILGQGPKLLIQFQNNGVVDDSQLPKDRFSAERLKGVDSTLKIQPAKLEDSAVYLCASSFGRLLDEQFFGPGTRLTVL.

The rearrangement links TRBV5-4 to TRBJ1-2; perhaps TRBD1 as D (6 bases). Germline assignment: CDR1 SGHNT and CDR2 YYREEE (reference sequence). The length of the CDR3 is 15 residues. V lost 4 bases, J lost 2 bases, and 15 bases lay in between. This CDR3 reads CASSRGGGVNYGYTF. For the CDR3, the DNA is TGTGCCAGCAGCCGCGGGGGCGGGGTCAACTATGGCTACACCTTC.

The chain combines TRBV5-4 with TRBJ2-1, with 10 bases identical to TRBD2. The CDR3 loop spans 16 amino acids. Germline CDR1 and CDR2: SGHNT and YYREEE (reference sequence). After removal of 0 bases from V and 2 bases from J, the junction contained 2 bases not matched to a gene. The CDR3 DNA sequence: TGTGCCAGCAGCTTGGACAGCGGGGGGGCCTACAATGAGCAGTTCTTC. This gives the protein CASSLDSGGAYNEQFF.

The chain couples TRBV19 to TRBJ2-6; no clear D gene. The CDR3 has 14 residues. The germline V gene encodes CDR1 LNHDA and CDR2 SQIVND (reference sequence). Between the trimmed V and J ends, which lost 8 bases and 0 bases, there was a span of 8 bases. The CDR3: CASWAGSGANVLTF. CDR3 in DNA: TGTGCCAGTTGGGCTGGCTCTGGGGCCAACGTCCTGACTTTC.

CDR3 DNA: TGCAGCGGGACAGGGGTTTTTGGCTACACCTTC. Protein product: CSGTGVFGYTF. The V and J genes are TRBV29-1 and TRBJ1-2, with TRBD1 matching over 9 bases. Per germline, CDR1 SQVTM and CDR2 ANQGSEA. This CDR3 is 11 amino acids long. V shed 7 bases and J 7 bases; nucleotides not matched to a gene: 4.

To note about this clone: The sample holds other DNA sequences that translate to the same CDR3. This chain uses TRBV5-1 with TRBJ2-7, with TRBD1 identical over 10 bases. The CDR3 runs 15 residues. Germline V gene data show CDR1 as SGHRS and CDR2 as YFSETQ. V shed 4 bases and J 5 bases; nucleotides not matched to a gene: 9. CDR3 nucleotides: TGCGCCAGCAGCCCTGGGGGGACAGGGGACCACGAGCAGTACTTC. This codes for CASSPGGTGDHEQYF.